One and the same sample provided the 3 T cell receptor beta chains below, sequenced in a study of blood T cell repertoires in COVID-19. Repertoires were generated with immunoSEQ multiplex PCR, while TCRdb's copy carries only in-frame clones and drops some. The sample yields fewer than 250,000 clones, over 65% seen once. Sequenced: peripheral blood. Every receptor here comes from an older woman with active or convalescent COVID-19.

About this clone: The same CDR3 can be traced to other DNA sequences in this sample. This chain joins TRBV6-6 and TRBJ2-2, with TRBD1 matching over 7 bases. Trimming cost V 10 bases and J 4 bases; bases outside gene matches: 9. The CDR3 runs 14 residues. Per germline, CDR1 MNHNY and CDR2 SVGAGI (reference sequence). The DNA of the CDR3 is TGTGCCACCCGAGACAGGGCTTCCACCGGGGAGCTGTTTTTT. Its translation: CATRDRASTGELFF.

The rearrangement joins TRBV6-5 to TRBJ2-1, with 8 bases aligning to TRBD2. CDR3 length: 14 residues. V dropped 7 bases and J dropped 5; count of bases not matched to a gene: 7. In germline, CDR1 is MNHEY, CDR2 SVGAGI. This CDR3 reads CASKSGTSNNEQFF. DNA of the CDR3: TGTGCCAGCAAATCCGGGACTAGTAACAATGAGCAGTTCTTC.

The V and J genes are TRBV3-1 (or the pseudogene TRBV3-2) and TRBJ2-3; a weak D match, TRBD1 (6 bases). This CDR3 is built from 16 residues. Between the trimmed V and J ends, which lost 3 bases and 4 bases, there was a span of 17 bases. Germline V CDR1 and CDR2: LGHDT, YNNKEL (reference sequence). This CDR3 is CASSQRRGGIPDTQYF. The CDR3 DNA is TGTGCCAGCAGCCAGCGCAGGGGCGGCATACCAGATACGCAGTATTTT.